What follows are 8 T cell receptor beta chains derived from one specimen sequenced in a study of CD8 T cells in Susac syndrome. Random hexamers were used to reverse transcribe the RNA input (about 0.45 to 1 ug). TCRdb recomputed calls from the immunoSEQ multiplex PCR reads with MiXCR, one row per CDR3 protein. The sample yields 150,000 to 200,000 distinct CDR3 sequences, 85% to 95% seen once. Sequenced sample: CD4+ T cells from PBMCs. The receptors shown here come from a human donor in good health.

The chain recombines TRBV30 with TRBJ2-3, with D perhaps TRBD1 (6 bases). Germline V gives CDR1 GTSNPN, CDR2 SVGIG (reference sequence). The CDR3 extends over 12 amino acids. Trimming shortened V by 5 bases and J by 1 base, and 7 bases separated the two germline ends. In DNA form, the CDR3 reads TGTGCCTGGGAGGGGGGCACAGATACGCAGTATTTT. As protein: CAWEGGTDTQYF. The complete variable domain, with remaining parts taken from reference TRBV30 and TRBJ2-3, reads SQTIHQWPATLVQPVGSPLSLECTVEGTSNPNLYWYRQAAGRGLQLLFYSVGIGQISSEVPQNLSASRPQDRQFILSSKKLLLSDSGFYLCAWEGGTDTQYFGPGTRLTVL.

This chain connects TRBV29-1 to TRBJ1-1; D perhaps matches TRBD1 (5 bases). Germline CDR1 reads SQVTM; CDR2 reads ANQGSEA. V was shortened by 1 base and J by 12 bases, with 21 bases between the two germline ends. This CDR3 comprises 14 residues. This CDR3 reads CSVEGYAGTKESFF. The CDR3 DNA sequence: TGCAGCGTTGAAGGATATGCCGGGACCAAGGAGTCTTTCTTT.

The chain is built from TRBV5-4 and TRBJ2-3, with D perhaps TRBD2 (6 bases). The length of the CDR3 is 14 residues. With 5 bases removed from V and 5 bases from J, the gap between germline ends came to 15 bases. Germline V gene data show CDR1 as SGHNT and CDR2 as YYREEE (reference sequence). CDR3: CASSFGAGGDTQYF. The CDR3 DNA follows: TGTGCCAGCAGTTTCGGAGCGGGCGGAGATACGCAGTATTTT.

V gene TRBV15 combines with J gene TRBJ2-7; possibly TRBD2 for D (5 bases). V gave up 1 base and J gave up 0 bases, with 7 bases separating them. This CDR3 contains 14 residues. The germline V gene has CDR1 LNHNV and CDR2 YYDKDF (reference sequence). This chain's CDR3 is CATSRGSDSYEQYF. The CDR3 DNA sequence: TGTGCCACCAGCAGAGGTAGCGACTCCTACGAGCAGTACTTC. The full variable domain, with the rest looked up from reference TRBV15 and TRBJ2-7, is DAMVIQNPRYQVTQFGKPVTLSCSQTLNHNVMYWYQQKSSQAPKLLFHYYDKDFNNEADTPDNFQSRRPNTSFCFLDIRSPGLGDTAMYLCATSRGSDSYEQYFGPGTRLTVT.

The chain has TRBV20-1 and TRBJ2-7; D may be TRBD2 (6 bases). The CDR3 runs 12 residues. The V gene's germline CDR1 is DFQATT and CDR2 SNEGSKA (reference sequence). V lost 4 bases to trimming and J lost 4 bases, with 11 bases between them. The CDR3 DNA sequence: TGCAGTGCTACTCGCGGGAAGTACGAGCAGTACTTC. Its translation is CSATRGKYEQYF.

The chain carries TRBV24-1 and TRBJ2-7, with TRBD1 matching 10 bases. V lost 10 bases, J lost 7 bases, and 6 bases stayed unmatched. There are 12 residues in the CDR3. Germline CDR1 and CDR2: KGHDR and SFDVKD. The CDR3 loop is CATGQGNGEQYF. Written as DNA, the CDR3 is TGTGCCACGGGACAGGGGAATGGGGAGCAGTACTTC.

V usage is TRBV4-1 and J usage is TRBJ2-5, with 14 bases matching TRBD2. The CDR3 is 18 amino acids. Trimming at V came to 5 bases and at J to 5 bases, leaving 13 bases not matched to a gene. Germline values: CDR1 MGHRA, CDR2 YSYEKL. This CDR3 is CASSYYPGTSGSGETQYF. DNA for the CDR3: TGCGCCAGCAGCTACTACCCCGGGACTAGCGGGAGTGGGGAGACCCAGTACTTC.

This chain links TRBV3-1 with TRBJ1-1, with TRBD1 as a possible D gene (6 bases). CDR1 and CDR2 (germline): LGHDT, YNNKEL (reference sequence). V was trimmed by 5 bases and J by 2 bases, leaving 15 bases between them. The CDR3 contains 15 residues. CDR3 nucleotides: TGTGCCAGCAGCACTCCCGGGACACTTAACACTGAAGCTTTCTTT. Its translation: CASSTPGTLNTEAFF.